These T cell receptor beta chains were read from a single sample in a study of blood T cells in healthy people across ages. MiXCR was run by TCRdb on the 5' RACE reads, yielding one entry per CDR3 protein. The profile shows roughly 900,000 distinct CDR3 sequences, about 48% of them singletons. Sequencing input: blood. All receptors come from a young man in good health. Both conserved end residues are part of each CDR3. The order of the fields is CDR3 length, J gene, V gene, D gene, clone size, CDR3 protein, CDR3 DNA. D genes are given only for firm matches. Clone size, where shown, is once, few, many, or a class for clones that have expanded.

len: 16; j_gene: TRBJ2-5; v_gene: TRBV11-3; d_gene: TRBD1; abundance: few; CDR3aa: CASSLVSGQVLETQYF; CDR3nt: TGTGCCAGCAGCTTAGTTTCCGGACAGGTTTTAGAGACCCAGTACTTC
len: 15; j_gene: TRBJ2-7; v_gene: TRBV4-2; d_gene: -; abundance: few; CDR3aa: CASSQGSSISYEQYF; CDR3nt: TGTGCCAGCAGCCAAGGAAGTAGCATCTCCTACGAGCAGTACTTC
len: 12; j_gene: TRBJ2-5; v_gene: TRBV3-1; d_gene: -; abundance: once; CDR3aa: CASSDDLRTQYF; CDR3nt: TGTGCCAGCAGCGATGATTTGAGGACCCAGTACTTC
len: 15; j_gene: TRBJ2-7; v_gene: TRBV9; d_gene: TRBD2; abundance: once; CDR3aa: CASSTSASGSFEQYF; CDR3nt: TGTGCCAGCTCCACCTCAGCTAGCGGGTCTTTTGAGCAGTACTTC
len: 14; j_gene: TRBJ1-2; v_gene: TRBV6-6; d_gene: TRBD1; abundance: -; CDR3aa: CASSWTGANYGYTF; CDR3nt: TGTGCCAGCAGCTGGACAGGGGCAAACTATGGCTACACCTTC
len: 14; j_gene: TRBJ2-1; v_gene: TRBV20-1; d_gene: -; abundance: -; CDR3aa: CSAFPLGSYNEQFF; CDR3nt: TGCAGTGCTTTCCCCCTTGGCAGCTACAATGAGCAGTTCTTC
len: 16; j_gene: TRBJ2-2; v_gene: TRBV6-5; d_gene: TRBD1; abundance: -; CDR3aa: CASSNRGPSNTGELFF; CDR3nt: TGTGCCAGCAGTAACAGGGGACCCTCGAACACCGGGGAGCTGTTTTTT
len: 15; j_gene: TRBJ2-1; v_gene: TRBV7-9; d_gene: TRBD1; abundance: few; CDR3aa: CASSLKGQGYNEQFF; CDR3nt: TGTGCCAGCAGCTTAAAGGGACAGGGATACAATGAGCAGTTCTTC
len: 15; j_gene: TRBJ2-3; v_gene: TRBV12-3/TRBV12-4; d_gene: TRBD1; abundance: -; CDR3aa: CASSLQGVMVDTQYF; CDR3nt: TGTGCCAGCAGCCTACAGGGGGTCATGGTAGATACGCAGTATTTT
len: 13; j_gene: TRBJ2-7; v_gene: TRBV12-3/TRBV12-4; d_gene: -; abundance: -; CDR3aa: CASSFHRGGERYF; CDR3nt: TGTGCCAGCAGTTTTCACAGGGGCGGGGAGCGGTACTTC
len: 14; j_gene: TRBJ2-7; v_gene: TRBV20-1; d_gene: -; abundance: -; CDR3aa: CSALGSGGAYEQYF; CDR3nt: TGCAGTGCCCTAGGATCAGGTGGCGCCTACGAGCAGTACTTC
len: 14; j_gene: TRBJ2-5; v_gene: TRBV6-2/TRBV6-3; d_gene: TRBD2; abundance: -; CDR3aa: CASERTSRGETQYF; CDR3nt: TGTGCCAGCGAACGGACTAGCCGGGGAGAGACCCAGTACTTC
len: 15; j_gene: TRBJ2-1; v_gene: TRBV11-3; d_gene: -; abundance: -; CDR3aa: CASSPRRDSPNEQFF; CDR3nt: TGTGCCAGCAGCCCGCGGCGGGACAGCCCTAATGAGCAGTTCTTC
len: 17; j_gene: TRBJ2-7; v_gene: TRBV5-1; d_gene: -; abundance: -; CDR3aa: CASSLARGGQRDYEQYF; CDR3nt: TGCGCCAGCAGCTTGGCCAGGGGGGGACAGAGGGACTACGAGCAGTACTTC
len: 14; j_gene: TRBJ2-5; v_gene: TRBV25-1; d_gene: TRBD1; abundance: few; CDR3aa: CASSDPGGTGEQYF; CDR3nt: TGTGCCAGCAGTGACCCAGGGGGCACAGGGGAGCAGTACTTC
len: 15; j_gene: TRBJ2-3; v_gene: TRBV7-2; d_gene: -; abundance: few; CDR3aa: CASSLVSGYTDTQYF; CDR3nt: TGTGCCAGCAGCTTAGTTAGCGGATACACAGATACGCAGTATTTT
len: 15; j_gene: TRBJ2-5; v_gene: TRBV5-4; d_gene: -; abundance: -; CDR3aa: CASSSRLGDQETQYF; CDR3nt: TGTGCCAGCAGCTCTCGCTTAGGGGACCAAGAGACCCAGTACTTC
len: 15; j_gene: TRBJ2-1; v_gene: TRBV6-5; d_gene: -; abundance: -; CDR3aa: CASGQTGPAYNEQFF; CDR3nt: TGTGCCAGCGGGCAAACAGGGCCCGCCTACAATGAGCAGTTCTTC
len: 14; j_gene: TRBJ1-2; v_gene: TRBV12-3/TRBV12-4; d_gene: -; abundance: few; CDR3aa: CASSSNRDNYGYTF; CDR3nt: TGTGCCAGCAGTTCCAACAGGGATAACTATGGCTACACCTTC
len: 12; j_gene: TRBJ2-7; v_gene: TRBV29-1; d_gene: -; abundance: -; CDR3aa: CSVKGDAYEQYF; CDR3nt: TGCAGCGTAAAGGGGGACGCCTACGAGCAGTACTTC
len: 16; j_gene: TRBJ2-5; v_gene: TRBV18; d_gene: -; abundance: -; CDR3aa: CASSGRTDPRQETQYF; CDR3nt: TGTGCCAGCTCAGGGCGGACAGACCCTAGACAAGAGACCCAGTACTTC
len: 15; j_gene: TRBJ2-7; v_gene: TRBV27; d_gene: -; abundance: few; CDR3aa: CASSLGAGSAYEQYF; CDR3nt: TGTGCCAGCAGTTTAGGGGCGGGGTCGGCCTACGAGCAGTACTTC
len: 15; j_gene: TRBJ1-6; v_gene: TRBV6-1; d_gene: TRBD1; abundance: -; CDR3aa: CASRGTGRYNSPLHF; CDR3nt: TGTGCCAGCAGAGGGACAGGGAGGTACAATTCACCCCTCCACTTT
len: 15; j_gene: TRBJ2-5; v_gene: TRBV6-6; d_gene: -; abundance: -; CDR3aa: CASSYGNQEQETQYF; CDR3nt: TGTGCCAGCAGTTACGGAAATCAAGAACAAGAGACCCAGTACTTC
len: 15; j_gene: TRBJ2-4; v_gene: TRBV4-3; d_gene: -; abundance: -; CDR3aa: CASSQDPAQGDIQYF; CDR3nt: TGCGCCAGCAGCCAAGATCCAGCCCAGGGTGACATTCAGTACTTC
len: 15; j_gene: TRBJ1-2; v_gene: TRBV5-1; d_gene: -; abundance: once; CDR3aa: CASSNPGTDSYGYTF; CDR3nt: TGCGCCAGCAGCAACCCGGGGACTGATTCATATGGCTACACCTTC
len: 16; j_gene: TRBJ2-1; v_gene: TRBV6-1; d_gene: TRBD1; abundance: -; CDR3aa: CASLGAGTGGYNEQFF; CDR3nt: TGTGCCAGCTTAGGGGCCGGGACAGGGGGCTACAATGAGCAGTTCTTC
len: 14; j_gene: TRBJ1-5; v_gene: TRBV12-3/TRBV12-4; d_gene: TRBD1; abundance: once; CDR3aa: CASSWGQGEPPQHF; CDR3nt: TGTGCCAGCAGTTGGGGACAGGGAGAACCGCCCCAGCATTTT
len: 15; j_gene: TRBJ1-5; v_gene: TRBV5-1; d_gene: -; abundance: -; CDR3aa: CASSLVGDADQPQHF; CDR3nt: TGCGCCAGCAGCTTGGTCGGGGATGCGGATCAGCCCCAGCATTTT
len: 15; j_gene: TRBJ2-3; v_gene: TRBV2; d_gene: TRBD2; abundance: -; CDR3aa: CASSSQRGTTDTQYF; CDR3nt: TGTGCCAGCAGTTCTCAGCGGGGGACCACAGATACGCAGTATTTT
len: 15; j_gene: TRBJ2-3; v_gene: TRBV20-1; d_gene: TRBD2; abundance: -; CDR3aa: CSARGPGGFTDTQYF; CDR3nt: TGCAGTGCTAGAGGTCCGGGAGGCTTCACAGATACGCAGTATTTT
len: 16; j_gene: TRBJ2-3; v_gene: TRBV27; d_gene: TRBD2; abundance: -; CDR3aa: CASSFTSGVSTDTQYF; CDR3nt: TGTGCCAGCAGTTTTACTAGCGGGGTTAGCACAGATACGCAGTATTTT
len: 14; j_gene: TRBJ2-7; v_gene: TRBV7-2; d_gene: TRBD2; abundance: many; CDR3aa: CASSPSGAFYEQYF; CDR3nt: TGTGCCAGCAGCCCTAGCGGGGCCTTCTACGAGCAGTACTTC
len: 14; j_gene: TRBJ1-5; v_gene: TRBV6-5; d_gene: TRBD1; abundance: -; CDR3aa: CASSPDRGLRPQHF; CDR3nt: TGTGCCAGCAGTCCCGACAGGGGTCTGAGGCCCCAGCATTTT
len: 12; j_gene: TRBJ2-5; v_gene: TRBV12-3/TRBV12-4; d_gene: -; abundance: -; CDR3aa: CASSAGINEQYF; CDR3nt: TGTGCCAGCAGCGCTGGAATCAATGAGCAGTACTTC
len: 15; j_gene: TRBJ2-1; v_gene: TRBV29-1; d_gene: -; abundance: few; CDR3aa: CSCRDPRRKGGEQFF; CDR3nt: TGCAGCTGCCGGGACCCGCGTCGAAAGGGTGGAGAGCAGTTCTTC
len: 15; j_gene: TRBJ2-7; v_gene: TRBV2; d_gene: TRBD2; abundance: few; CDR3aa: CASSGVGGAYNEQYF; CDR3nt: TGTGCCAGCAGTGGGGTCGGGGGGGCCTACAATGAGCAGTACTTC
len: 13; j_gene: TRBJ2-1; v_gene: TRBV10-3; d_gene: TRBD2; abundance: -; CDR3aa: CATISGGSGEQFF; CDR3nt: TGTGCCACCATATCGGGAGGGTCCGGTGAGCAGTTCTTC
len: 14; j_gene: TRBJ2-5; v_gene: TRBV5-1; d_gene: -; abundance: -; CDR3aa: CASSPYGGAGEQYF; CDR3nt: TGCGCCAGCAGCCCCTATGGGGGGGCAGGGGAGCAGTACTTC
len: 15; j_gene: TRBJ2-5; v_gene: TRBV7-9; d_gene: TRBD1; abundance: -; CDR3aa: CASSLADRVQETQYF; CDR3nt: TGTGCCAGCAGCTTAGCGGACAGGGTCCAAGAGACCCAGTACTTC
len: 12; j_gene: TRBJ1-4; v_gene: TRBV20-1; d_gene: -; abundance: -; CDR3aa: CSARAASEKLFF; CDR3nt: TGCAGTGCTAGAGCCGCTTCTGAAAAACTGTTTTTT
len: 15; j_gene: TRBJ1-4; v_gene: TRBV2; d_gene: -; abundance: -; CDR3aa: CASSEGAEFNEKLFF; CDR3nt: TGTGCCAGCAGTGAAGGGGCGGAATTTAATGAAAAACTGTTTTTT
len: 14; j_gene: TRBJ2-7; v_gene: TRBV5-1; d_gene: TRBD1; abundance: few; CDR3aa: CASSRDRTDYEQYF; CDR3nt: TGCGCCAGCAGCCGGGACAGGACTGATTACGAGCAGTACTTC
len: 12; j_gene: TRBJ2-3; v_gene: TRBV4-2; d_gene: TRBD1; abundance: few; CDR3aa: CASSPGQTTQYF; CDR3nt: TGTGCCAGCAGCCCGGGACAGACTACGCAGTATTTT
len: 16; j_gene: TRBJ2-2; v_gene: TRBV4-2; d_gene: TRBD2; abundance: once; CDR3aa: CASSREGTSDSGELFF; CDR3nt: TGTGCCAGCAGCCGAGAAGGGACTAGCGATAGCGGGGAGCTGTTTTTT
len: 12; j_gene: TRBJ2-3; v_gene: TRBV15; d_gene: -; abundance: -; CDR3aa: CATARSTDTQYF; CDR3nt: TGTGCCACAGCGCGGAGCACAGATACGCAGTATTTT
len: 16; j_gene: TRBJ1-5; v_gene: TRBV29-1; d_gene: TRBD1; abundance: -; CDR3aa: CSVATGTGGRNQPQHF; CDR3nt: TGCAGCGTTGCGACCGGGACAGGGGGCCGAAATCAGCCCCAGCATTTT
len: 15; j_gene: TRBJ1-1; v_gene: TRBV2; d_gene: -; abundance: -; CDR3aa: CTRSAGASKNTEAFF; CDR3nt: TGTACCAGATCTGCAGGGGCCTCGAAGAACACTGAAGCTTTCTTT